This TCR beta chain was sequenced in a study of T-cell memory formation after mild COVID-19. Across the study: Across donors, TCR clusters were largely donor specific. Study-wide results and caveats: Mainly CM and EM harbored the contracting CD4+ clones; mainly EMRA harbored the CD8+ ones. A subset of responding clones appeared in pre-infection memory, suggesting cross-reactive memory joined. Balance between CD4 and CD8 was seen in clones contracting day 15 to 85, and a CD4+ lean was seen in later expanders.

CDR1 and CDR2 from the germline V gene are KGHSH and LQKENI. The V gene end was trimmed by 3 bases and the J gene end by 7 bases; junction bases not matched to a gene: 11. This CDR3 comprises 15 residues. This clonotype was seen a few times. The antigen remains undetermined. TCRdb re-called the 5' RACE reads through MiXCR, storing one row per CDR3 protein. The table has about 240,000 distinct CDR3 sequences, over 8.5% seen once. This chain joins TRBV18 and TRBJ1-1; 7 bases map to TRBD1. This receptor was identified in a man younger than 35 who had mild COVID-19 (a few samples of this study predate the infection). Cell type and time point are not known. The material sequenced was PBMCs or a T cell subset sorted from them (not recorded which). CDR3 in amino acids: CASSPGVRTGSEAFF. In DNA, the CDR3 is TGTGCCAGCTCACCTGGCGTTAGGACAGGAAGTGAAGCTTTCTTT.